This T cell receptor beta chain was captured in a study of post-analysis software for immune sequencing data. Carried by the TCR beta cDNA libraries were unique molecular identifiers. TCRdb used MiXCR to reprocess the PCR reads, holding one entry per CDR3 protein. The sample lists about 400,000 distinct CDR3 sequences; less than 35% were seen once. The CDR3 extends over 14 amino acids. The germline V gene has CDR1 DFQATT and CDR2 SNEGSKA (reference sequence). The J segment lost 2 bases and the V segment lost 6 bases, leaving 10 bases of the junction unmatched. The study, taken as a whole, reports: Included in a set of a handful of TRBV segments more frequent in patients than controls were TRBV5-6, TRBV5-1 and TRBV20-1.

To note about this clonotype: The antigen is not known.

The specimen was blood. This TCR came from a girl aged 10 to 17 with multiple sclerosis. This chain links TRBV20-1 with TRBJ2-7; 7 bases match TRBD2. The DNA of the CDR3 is TGCAGTGCCCGCGGGCGGGGGAGAGCCTACGAGCAGTACTTC. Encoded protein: CSARGRGRAYEQYF.